This TCR beta chain was sequenced during a study of OX40 agonist ivuxolimab in advanced cancers. The wider study: Cohort: roughly 80% men, mean age approximately 60, aged about 20 to 90. People who had prior anti-PD-1, anti-PD-L1 or anti-CTLA-4 therapy could take part, and 35% to 50% had some. Two patients with cutaneous melanoma and one with hepatocellular carcinoma, three in total, showed partial responses. Study observations and caveats: CD4+ and CD8+ blood T cells expanded clonally by week 6 at 0.1 to 3.0 mg/kg.

To note about this clone: The antigen is undetermined.

TCRdb keeps only in-frame clones here, not all; method: immunoSEQ multiplex PCR. The table shows roughly 64,000 clones, with 70% to 90% occurring only once. The CDR3 covers 14 residues. CDR1 SNHLY and CDR2 FYNNEI come from the germline V gene. J gave up 9 bases and V 7 bases, and 12 bases lay outside the gene matches. This material consisted of CD4+ or CD8+ T cells sorted from blood, taken in a trial of the OX40 agonist ivuxolimab. V usage is TRBV2 and J usage is TRBJ2-3, with 8 bases identical to TRBD1. The receptor was derived from an adult with an advanced solid tumor such as melanoma, head and neck, liver or kidney cancer. The CDR3 protein is CASKEETGAGTQYF. Here the CDR3 DNA reads TGTGCCAGCAAGGAAGAGACAGGGGCCGGGACGCAGTATTTT.